These 19 T cell receptor beta chains were all obtained from the same sample, sequenced in a study of blood T cell repertoires in COVID-19. Sequencing was performed with immunoSEQ multiplex PCR; in TCRdb, only in-frame clones are kept and a portion is missing. The table shows about 160,000 clones, with 89% occurring only once. The sequencing input was peripheral blood. The source of these receptors is a man in his 60s with acute or convalescent COVID-19.

The V and J genes are TRBV5-1 and TRBJ1-6, with D hard to call. The germline gives CDR1 SGHRS, CDR2 YFSETQ. The V gene lost 1 base and the J gene lost 11 bases, with 19 bases spanning the gap. The CDR3 spans 16 residues. CDR3 in amino acids: CASSLRAGQDGTPLHF. As DNA, the CDR3 is TGCGCCAGCAGCTTGAGGGCGGGCCAGGATGGGACACCCCTCCACTTT.

The genes are TRBV30 and TRBJ1-5, with 7 positions matching TRBD1. CDR3 length equals 15 residues. J gave up 2 bases and V 0 bases, and 4 bases lay outside the gene matches. Germline CDR1 reads GTSNPN; CDR2 reads SVGIG (reference sequence). The CDR3 DNA is TGTGCCTGGAGTGTACGACAGGGTGGCAATCAGCCCCAGCATTTT. Encoded protein: CAWSVRQGGNQPQHF.

A remark on this clone: Other DNA sequences in this specimen translate into the identical CDR3. The gene calls are TRBV7-3 and TRBJ1-1; D not resolved. V was cut by 6 bases and J by 0 bases, with 8 bases left in between. CDR3 length: 13 residues. The germline V gene has CDR1 SGHTA and CDR2 FQGTGA. CDR3 DNA: TGTGCCAGCAGTCTAGATATGAACACTGAAGCTTTCTTT. It yields the protein CASSLDMNTEAFF.

V usage is TRBV9 and J usage is TRBJ2-7; TRBD1 aligns across 7 bases. The germline V gene encodes CDR1 SGDLS and CDR2 YYNGEE. With V trimmed by 0 bases and J by 0 bases, 3 bases remained unmatched. This CDR3 comprises 15 residues. The CDR3 DNA follows: TGTGCCAGCAGCGTAGCACGGGACAGCTCCTACGAGCAGTACTTC. It is translated as CASSVARDSSYEQYF.

V gene TRBV18 combines with J gene TRBJ2-3; no clear D. CDR1 and CDR2 (germline): KGHSH, LQKENI. Trimming left V 0 bases short and J 3 bases short, with 7 bases between. This CDR3 has 14 amino acids. CDR3 nucleotide sequence: TGTGCCAGCTCACCACCGCGGTGGACAGATACGCAGTATTTT. This sequence encodes CASSPPRWTDTQYF. The entire variable domain, with the rest obtained from reference TRBV18 and TRBJ2-3, is as follows: NAGVMQNPRHLVRRRGQEARLRCSPMKGHSHVYWYRQLPEEGLKFMVYLQKENIIDESGMPKERFSAEFPKEGPSILRIQQVVRGDSAAYFCASSPPRWTDTQYFGPGTRLTVL.

The genes are TRBV3-1 (or the pseudogene TRBV3-2) and TRBJ2-5, with 8 positions matching TRBD1. Trimming cost V 4 bases and J 7 bases; bases outside gene matches: 11. CDR1 LGHDT and CDR2 YNNKEL come from the germline V gene (reference sequence). The CDR3 covers 15 residues. The CDR3 region has the DNA TGTGCCAGCAGCCCCCGGGACAGGTCAAATGGGACCCAGTACTTC. It yields the protein CASSPRDRSNGTQYF.

The chain couples TRBV14 to TRBJ1-2; no definite D call. This CDR3 has 14 amino acids. Trimming pared 7 bases from V and 4 bases from J, leaving 16 bases between. Germline-derived CDR1 and CDR2 are SGHDN and FVKESK. The CDR3 is CASTLSRGGYGYTF. Written as DNA, the CDR3 is TGTGCCAGCACCCTATCCCGGGGAGGCTATGGCTACACCTTC.

This clone was recorded a few times. The chain is built from TRBV2 and TRBJ2-1; TRBD2 is a possible D gene (6 bases). The germline CDR1 and CDR2 sequences are SNHLY and FYNNEI. V lost 8 bases to trimming and J lost 7 bases, with 18 bases between them. The CDR3 is 14 residues long. The CDR3 sequence: CASPPRGLGNEQFF. CDR3 in DNA: TGTGCCAGCCCGCCAAGGGGACTCGGGAATGAGCAGTTCTTC.

The V and J genes are TRBV10-3 and TRBJ1-1; 9 nucleotides line up with TRBD1. The germline gives CDR1 ENHRY, CDR2 SYGVKD. Losses at the gene ends were 10 bases for V and 2 bases for J; bases not matched to a gene: 8. CDR3 length equals 14 residues. The CDR3 spells CATRDRDSNTEAFF. CDR3 nucleotide sequence: TGTGCCACCAGGGACAGGGACAGTAACACTGAAGCTTTCTTT.

The J gene is TRBJ2-3, the V gene TRBV3-1 (or the pseudogene TRBV3-2); 9 bases map to TRBD2. Germline V gene sequence: CDR1 LGHDT, CDR2 YNNKEL (reference sequence). Trimming removed 4 bases from V and 3 bases from J; junction bases left unmatched: 8. This CDR3 is built from 16 residues. This CDR3 is CASSLLGAGGTDTQYF. The CDR3 coding sequence is TGTGCCAGCAGCCTTTTGGGAGCGGGGGGAACAGATACGCAGTATTTT.

The chain is built from TRBV5-1 and TRBJ2-1; TRBD2 aligns across 9 bases. The CDR3 runs 15 residues. The J segment lost 2 bases and the V segment lost 4 bases, leaving 4 bases of the junction unmatched. Germline values: CDR1 SGHRS, CDR2 YFSETQ. CDR3 protein: CASSPRLAAYNEQFF. The CDR3 nucleotides are TGCGCCAGCAGCCCCCGACTAGCGGCCTACAATGAGCAGTTCTTC.

The V gene is TRBV10-3, the J gene TRBJ1-1; D is unresolved. Trimming shortened V by 6 bases and J by 3 bases, and 11 bases separated the two germline ends. Germline CDR1 and CDR2: ENHRY and SYGVKD. CDR3 length equals 13 residues. CDR3 residues: CAIRPGGDTEAFF. CDR3 nucleotide sequence: TGTGCCATCAGGCCGGGAGGTGACACTGAAGCTTTCTTT.

This clone was seen only a few times. The chain recombines TRBV29-1 with TRBJ1-4, with 9 bases lining up with TRBD1. This CDR3 comprises 14 residues. Germline CDR1 reads SQVTM; CDR2 reads ANQGSEA. The J segment lost 8 bases and the V segment lost 5 bases, leaving 9 bases of the junction unmatched. The CDR3 DNA sequence: TGCAGCGTTACCGCGGACAGGGGTCGCGAAAAACTGTTTTTT. Translating gives CSVTADRGREKLFF.

Here the CDR3 DNA reads TGTGCCACCAGCACCCAGCGGGGGACCACAGATACGCAGTATTTT. As protein: CATSTQRGTTDTQYF. V and J are TRBV15 and TRBJ2-3; 8 bases agree with TRBD2. CDR1 and CDR2 from the germline V gene are LNHNV and YYDKDF (reference sequence). The junction had 5 bases not matched to a gene; V was cut back by 4 bases and J by 2 bases. This CDR3 region has 15 residues. The variable domain in full, with the rest retrieved from reference TRBV15 and TRBJ2-3, is DAMVIQNPRYQVTQFGKPVTLSCSQTLNHNVMYWYQQKSSQAPKLLFHYYDKDFNNEADTPDNFQSRRPNTSFCFLDIRSPGLGDTAMYLCATSTQRGTTDTQYFGPGTRLTVL.

The genes are TRBV25-1 and TRBJ1-4, with D unresolved. CDR3 length: 14 amino acids. Germline values: CDR1 MGHDK, CDR2 SYGVNS. The germline V and J ends were trimmed by 3 bases and 5 bases, with 10 bases remaining between them. CDR3 in DNA: TGTGCCAGCAGTGACGGACTCCGCAATGAAAAACTGTTTTTT. It encodes CASSDGLRNEKLFF.

In its sample, this clone was seen a few times. This chain joins TRBV2 and TRBJ1-3; 7 bases are a match to TRBD1. Germline lookup yields CDR1 SNHLY and CDR2 FYNNEI. V gave up 4 bases and J gave up 0 bases; unmatched junction bases: 3. This CDR3 contains 15 residues. The CDR3 bases are TGTGCCAGCAGTGGGGACAGACCCTCTGGAAACACCATATATTTT. This translates into CASSGDRPSGNTIYF.

The CDR3 bases are TGTGCTAGTGGTTTTGGGGGCGGCTATGGCTACACCTTC. Its translation is CASGFGGGYGYTF. The chain uses TRBV12-5 and TRBJ1-2, with D possibly TRBD1 on 6 matching bases. V was pared by 3 bases and J by 4 bases, with 9 bases between. CDR3 length: 13 residues. CDR1 is LGHNT and CDR2 is FRNRAP in the germline V gene. Variable domain in full (rest from reference TRBV12-5 and TRBJ1-2): DARVTQTPRHKVTEMGQEVTMRCQPILGHNTVFWYRQTMMQGLELLAYFRNRAPLDDSGMPKDRFSAEMPDATLATLKIQPSEPRDSAVYFCASGFGGGYGYTFGSGTRLTVV.

The chain is built from TRBV2 and TRBJ1-5; the D is unclear. Germline-derived CDR1 and CDR2 are SNHLY and FYNNEI. V was shortened by 5 bases and J by 4 bases, with 6 bases between the two germline ends. The CDR3 has 12 residues. CDR3 bases: TGTGCCAGCAGTCTACGTAATCAGCCCCAGCATTTT. This translates into CASSLRNQPQHF.

The rearrangement joins TRBV2 to TRBJ1-2; D remains unclear. CDR1 SNHLY and CDR2 FYNNEI come from the germline V gene. The germline V and J ends were trimmed by 6 bases and 2 bases, with 16 bases remaining between them. The CDR3 runs 15 residues. Here the CDR3 DNA reads TGTGCCAGCAGCGCTAGGCAGTCGACGAACTATGGCTACACCTTC. Protein product: CASSARQSTNYGYTF. Based on the CDR3 plus reference TRBV2 and TRBJ1-2, the full variable domain is EPEVTQTPSHQVTQMGQEVILRCVPISNHLYFYWYRQILGQKVEFLVSFYNNEISEKSEIFDDQFSVERPDGSNFTLKIRSTKLEDSAMYFCASSARQSTNYGYTFGSGTRLTVV.